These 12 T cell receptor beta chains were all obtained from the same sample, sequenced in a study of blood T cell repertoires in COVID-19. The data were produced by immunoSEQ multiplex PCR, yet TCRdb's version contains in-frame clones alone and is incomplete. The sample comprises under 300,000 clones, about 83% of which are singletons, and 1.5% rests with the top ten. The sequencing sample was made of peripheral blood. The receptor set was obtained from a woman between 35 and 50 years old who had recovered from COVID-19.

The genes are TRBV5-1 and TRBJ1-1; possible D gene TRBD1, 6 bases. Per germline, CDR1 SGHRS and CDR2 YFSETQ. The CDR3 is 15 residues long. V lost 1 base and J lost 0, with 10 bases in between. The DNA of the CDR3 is TGCGCCAGCAGCTTGCAGGGGCCCATGAACACTGAAGCTTTCTTT. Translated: CASSLQGPMNTEAFF.

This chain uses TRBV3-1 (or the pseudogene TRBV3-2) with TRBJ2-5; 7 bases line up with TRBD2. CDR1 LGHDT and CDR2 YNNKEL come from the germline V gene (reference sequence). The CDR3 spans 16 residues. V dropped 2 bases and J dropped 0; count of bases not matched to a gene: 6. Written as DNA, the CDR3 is TGTGCCAGCAGCCAATGGACGGGGGGAAACCAAGAGACCCAGTACTTC. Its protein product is CASSQWTGGNQETQYF.

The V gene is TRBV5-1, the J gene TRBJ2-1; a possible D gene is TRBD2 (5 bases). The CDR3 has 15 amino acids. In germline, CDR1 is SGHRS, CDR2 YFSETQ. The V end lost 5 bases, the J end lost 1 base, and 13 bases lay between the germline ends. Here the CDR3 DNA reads TGCGCCAGCAGTGGTTCTCCGGGGTCCTACAATGAGCAGTTCTTC. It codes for CASSGSPGSYNEQFF. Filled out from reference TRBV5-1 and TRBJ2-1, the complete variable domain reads KAGVTQTPRYLIKTRGQQVTLSCSPISGHRSVSWYQQTPGQGLQFLFEYFSETQRNKGNFPGRFSGRQFSNSRSEMNVSTLELGDSALYLCASSGSPGSYNEQFFGPGTRLTVL.

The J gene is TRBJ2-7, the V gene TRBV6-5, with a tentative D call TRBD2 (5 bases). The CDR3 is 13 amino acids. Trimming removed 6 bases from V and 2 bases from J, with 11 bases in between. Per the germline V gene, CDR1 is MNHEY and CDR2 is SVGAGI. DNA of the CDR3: TGTGCCAGCAGGGGTAGGAGGACCTACGAGCAGTACTTC. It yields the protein CASRGRRTYEQYF.

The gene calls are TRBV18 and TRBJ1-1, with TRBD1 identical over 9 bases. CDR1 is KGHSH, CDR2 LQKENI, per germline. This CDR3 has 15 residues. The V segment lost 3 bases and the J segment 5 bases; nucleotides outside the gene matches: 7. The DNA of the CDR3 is TGTGCCAGCTCACCGACCGACAGGGGGATTACTGAAGCTTTCTTT. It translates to CASSPTDRGITEAFF.

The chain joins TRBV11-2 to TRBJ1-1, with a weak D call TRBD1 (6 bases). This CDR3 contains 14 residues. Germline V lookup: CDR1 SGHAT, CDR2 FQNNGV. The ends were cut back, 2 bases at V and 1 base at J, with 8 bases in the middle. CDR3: CASSLWGQNTEAFF. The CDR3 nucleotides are TGTGCCAGCAGCTTATGGGGACAGAACACTGAAGCTTTCTTT.

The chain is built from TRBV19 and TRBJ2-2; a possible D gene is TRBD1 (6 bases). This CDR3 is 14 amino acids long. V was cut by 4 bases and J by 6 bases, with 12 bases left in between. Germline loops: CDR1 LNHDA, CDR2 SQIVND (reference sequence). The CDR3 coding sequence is TGTGCCAGTAGTAAGCCTACAGGGTCCGGGGAGCTGTTTTTT. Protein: CASSKPTGSGELFF.

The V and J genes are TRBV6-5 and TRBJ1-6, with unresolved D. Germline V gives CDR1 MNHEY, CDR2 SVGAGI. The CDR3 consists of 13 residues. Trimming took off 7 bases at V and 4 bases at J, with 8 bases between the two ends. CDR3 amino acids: CASTTSYNSPLHF. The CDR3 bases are TGTGCCAGCACCACTTCTTATAATTCACCCCTCCACTTT.

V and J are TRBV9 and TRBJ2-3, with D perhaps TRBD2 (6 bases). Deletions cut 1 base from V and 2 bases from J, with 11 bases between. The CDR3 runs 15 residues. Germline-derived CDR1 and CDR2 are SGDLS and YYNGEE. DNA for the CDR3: TGTGCCAGCAGCGTAACCGGGGGTTTCACAGATACGCAGTATTTT. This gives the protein CASSVTGGFTDTQYF.

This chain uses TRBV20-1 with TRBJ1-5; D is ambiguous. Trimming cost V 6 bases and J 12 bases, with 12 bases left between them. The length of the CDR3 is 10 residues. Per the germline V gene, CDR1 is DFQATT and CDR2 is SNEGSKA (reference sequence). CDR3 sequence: CSAAGSHQHF. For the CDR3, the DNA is TGCAGTGCGGCGGGATCGCACCAGCATTTT.

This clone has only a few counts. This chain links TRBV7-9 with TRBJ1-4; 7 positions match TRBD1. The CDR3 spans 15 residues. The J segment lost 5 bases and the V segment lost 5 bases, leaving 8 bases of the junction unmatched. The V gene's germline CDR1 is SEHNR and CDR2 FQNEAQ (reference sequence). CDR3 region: CASSVGTALNEKLFF. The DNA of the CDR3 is TGTGCCAGCAGCGTTGGGACAGCTTTAAATGAAAAACTGTTTTTT.

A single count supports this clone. The CDR3 DNA reads as TGTGCCAGCAGCTCCTGGGACAGGGGCATTATATACTTC. Translation: CASSSWDRGIIYF. This chain joins TRBV11-2 and TRBJ2-7; 10 bases map to TRBD1. Germline lookup yields CDR1 SGHAT and CDR2 FQNNGV. The ends lost 4 bases at V and 13 bases at J; junction bases unmatched: 10. The CDR3 loop spans 13 amino acids.